The present T cell receptor beta chain was sequenced within a study of T cell responses to AZD1222 COVID-19 vaccine. Findings and caveats of the study: Two doses of AZD1222 preceded a rise in Spike-specific TCR breadth and depth. The sample set comprised mostly white British donors with more females, and clonal diversity was possibly underestimated.

Second-dose groups at about 4 or about 12 weeks were pooled. About this clone: The antigen is not known.

Repertoires were generated with immunoSEQ multiplex PCR, while TCRdb's copy carries only in-frame clones and drops some. The sample shows some 100,000 clones, 88% of them seen only once. Germline V gene lookup returns CDR1 SGDLS and CDR2 YYNGEE. J lost 2 bases, V lost 3 bases, and 4 bases had no gene match. The CDR3 has 14 amino acids. The starting material was peripheral blood, obtained 28 days after the second AZD1222 dose. The chain carries TRBV9 and TRBJ1-2; 7 bases align to TRBD1. This TCR came from an adult who received the AZD1222 COVID-19 vaccine. The CDR3 nucleotides read TGTGCCAGCAGCGGGGGGACAGAGAACTATGGCTACACCTTC. Its translation is CASSGGTENYGYTF.